This passage covers 28 T cell receptor beta chains from one sample sequenced in a study of cytotoxic CD8 clonotypes in ibrutinib-treated CLL. The repertoire was sequenced with immunoSEQ multiplex PCR; TCRdb's copy has only in-frame clones and lacks some. The sample has 300,000 to 350,000 clones, about 80% seen once. The sample in question was PBMCs, obtained before ibrutinib treatment. These receptor sequences come from a human donor with chronic lymphocytic leukemia.

The genes are TRBV10-2 and TRBJ2-1, with D hard to call. The CDR3 is made up of 14 amino acids. Trimming removed 5 bases from V and 1 base from J, with 9 bases in between. The germline CDR1 and CDR2 sequences are WSHSY and SAAADI. CDR3: CASSRFGSYNEQFF. CDR3 nucleotides: TGCGCCAGCAGTCGTTTCGGGTCCTACAATGAGCAGTTCTTC.

This CDR3 is CASRKGLAGDRPYEQYF. The CDR3 coding sequence is TGTGCCAGCAGGAAAGGACTAGCGGGGGACCGTCCCTACGAGCAGTACTTC. The chain employs TRBV2 and TRBJ2-7; 13 bases are shared with TRBD2. The CDR3 is made up of 17 amino acids. Germline CDR1 reads SNHLY; CDR2 reads FYNNEI. V was clipped by 6 bases and J by 2 bases; unmatched bases: 10.

The chain employs TRBV27 and TRBJ2-7; possibly TRBD1 or TRBD2 for D (5 bases each). This CDR3 spans 14 amino acids. With 6 bases removed from V and 2 bases from J, the gap between germline ends came to 14 bases. Germline CDR1 and CDR2: MNHEY and SMNVEV (reference sequence). CDR3 sequence reads: CASRYQGATYEQYF. As DNA, the CDR3 is TGTGCCAGCAGATACCAGGGAGCCACCTACGAGCAGTACTTC.

This clone was observed a few times. The genes are TRBV5-1 and TRBJ2-3; 8 positions agree with TRBD2. V gave up 0 bases and J gave up 4 bases; unmatched junction bases: 4. CDR3 length: 15 residues. Germline CDR1 is SGHRS and CDR2 is YFSETQ. The CDR3 nucleotides are TGCGCCAGCAGCTTGGAGGCGGGGGGAGCAGATACGCAGTATTTT. Protein: CASSLEAGGADTQYF.

The chain is built from TRBV11-2 and TRBJ2-7, with 10 bases that match TRBD2. CDR1 is SGHAT, CDR2 FQNNGV, per germline. Germline trimming cut 1 base from V and 0 bases from J; bases unmatched to any gene: 3. The CDR3 sequence is 16 residues long. CDR3 DNA sequence: TGTGCCAGCAGCTTAGTAACTAGCGGGACCTCCTACGAGCAGTACTTC. This sequence encodes CASSLVTSGTSYEQYF.

This chain connects TRBV27 to TRBJ2-5; D may be TRBD2 (6 bases). Germline V lookup: CDR1 MNHEY, CDR2 SMNVEV (reference sequence). The CDR3 totals 15 residues. The V end was cut by 6 bases, the J end by 3 bases, with 17 bases between. CDR3 sequence reads: CASSRHVAGKETQYF. CDR3 sequence (DNA): TGTGCCAGCAGCAGGCATGTGGCGGGAAAAGAGACCCAGTACTTC.

This clone was detected only once. The chain joins TRBV29-1 to TRBJ2-7, with 7 bases that match TRBD2. Germline-derived CDR1 and CDR2 are SQVTM and ANQGSEA. The CDR3 is 13 amino acids. J lost 3 bases, V lost 3 bases, and 5 bases had no gene match. CDR3 sequence: CSVESAGDYEQYF. DNA for the CDR3: TGCAGCGTTGAGAGTGCGGGAGACTACGAGCAGTACTTC.

The chain has TRBV13 and TRBJ2-7; tentative D call: TRBD1 (6 bases). The germline CDR1 and CDR2 sequences are PRHDT and FYEKMQ (reference sequence). CDR3 length equals 13 residues. V was cut by 2 bases and J by 4 bases, with 9 bases left in between. In DNA form, the CDR3 reads TGTGCCAGCAGCTTAAGAGGGGGATACGAGCAGTACTTC. It encodes CASSLRGGYEQYF.

The V gene is TRBV30, the J gene TRBJ2-6, with D possibly being TRBD2 (5 bases). Per the germline V gene, CDR1 is GTSNPN and CDR2 is SVGIG (reference sequence). The CDR3 extends over 15 amino acids. V lost 3 bases, J lost 4 bases, and 13 bases lay in between. This CDR3 is CAWRQSTTGANVLTF. The CDR3 coding sequence is TGTGCCTGGAGACAGTCGACTACCGGGGCCAACGTCCTGACTTTC. The full variable domain, completed using reference TRBV30 and TRBJ2-6, is SQTIHQWPATLVQPVGSPLSLECTVEGTSNPNLYWYRQAAGRGLQLLFYSVGIGQISSEVPQNLSASRPQDRQFILSSKKLLLSDSGFYLCAWRQSTTGANVLTFGAGSRLTVL.

The rearrangement uses TRBV9 and TRBJ1-2, with D unclear. This CDR3 is built from 12 residues. Germline lookup yields CDR1 SGDLS and CDR2 YYNGEE. Trimming shortened V by 4 bases and J by 14 bases, and 18 bases separated the two germline ends. The CDR3 reads CASSPSLRGLTF. CDR3 DNA: TGTGCCAGCAGCCCGTCGTTGCGGGGTCTTACCTTC. Together with reference TRBV9 and TRBJ1-2, the CDR3 gives the full variable domain: DSGVTQTPKHLITATGQRVTLRCSPRSGDLSVYWYQQSLDQGLQFLIQYYNGEERAKGNILERFSAQQFPDLHSELNLSSLELGDSALYFCASSPSLRGLTFGSGTRLTVV.

J is TRBJ2-2 and V is TRBV10-3; 10 bases are a match to TRBD2. The CDR3 is 15 amino acids. Germline CDR1 reads ENHRY; CDR2 reads SYGVKD. The junction had 7 bases not matched to a gene; V was cut back by 6 bases and J by 6 bases. CDR3 sequence (DNA): TGTGCCATCAGGAACAAAGCGGGAGGGGCCGGGGAGCTGTTTTTT. This sequence encodes CAIRNKAGGAGELFF.

The chain recombines TRBV6-5 with TRBJ2-1; 10 bases fit TRBD1. This CDR3 comprises 15 residues. Germline trimming cut 4 bases from V and 7 bases from J; bases unmatched to any gene: 7. The V gene's germline CDR1 is MNHEY and CDR2 SVGAGI. The CDR3 is CASSFRDRGENEQFF. As DNA, the CDR3 is TGTGCCAGCAGTTTCCGGGACAGGGGTGAAAATGAGCAGTTCTTC.

The CDR3 here is CASSVQGNTGELFF. The CDR3 DNA is TGTGCCAGTAGTGTACAGGGAAACACCGGGGAGCTGTTTTTT. The chain recombines TRBV19 with TRBJ2-2; D perhaps matches TRBD1 (6 bases). In germline, CDR1 is LNHDA, CDR2 SQIVND (reference sequence). The CDR3 runs to 14 residues. V lost 5 bases to trimming and J lost 2 bases, with 9 bases between them.

V is TRBV29-1 and J is TRBJ2-7; TRBD2 agrees at 8 bases. The V gene end was trimmed by 4 bases and the J gene end by 6 bases; junction bases not matched to a gene: 8. The germline gives CDR1 SQVTM, CDR2 ANQGSEA. The length of the CDR3 is 13 residues. In nucleotides, the CDR3 is TGCAGCGTTGGCTTTAGCGGGAACAGCGAGCAGTACTTC. Translated, it gives CSVGFSGNSEQYF.

V gene TRBV6-1 combines with J gene TRBJ1-1; 7 bases align to TRBD1. The germline V gene has CDR1 MNHNS and CDR2 SASEGT. The CDR3 is 16 amino acids. Germline trimming cut 2 bases from V and 0 bases from J; bases unmatched to any gene: 6. CDR3 DNA sequence: TGTGCCAGCAGTGAAAGAGGGGGCTTATTGAACACTGAAGCTTTCTTT. This sequence encodes CASSERGGLLNTEAFF.

This chain uses TRBV18 with TRBJ2-2, with a possible D match to TRBD2 (6 bases). There are 15 residues in the CDR3. V lost 3 bases and J 4 bases, leaving 12 bases between the germline ends. Germline CDR1 and CDR2: KGHSH and LQKENI. This chain's CDR3 is CASSPVGGVTGELFF. CDR3 DNA sequence: TGTGCCAGCTCACCGGTTGGAGGGGTCACCGGGGAGCTGTTTTTT.

The V and J genes are TRBV5-6 and TRBJ2-2; D is unclear. Germline V gene data show CDR1 as SGHDT and CDR2 as YYEEEE. V gave up 3 bases and J gave up 8 bases, with 5 bases separating them. The CDR3 covers 11 residues. CDR3 in amino acids: CASSWRGELFF. CDR3 DNA sequence: TGTGCCAGCAGCTGGAGAGGGGAGCTGTTTTTT.

This clone was seen only once. The rearrangement uses TRBV7-2 and TRBJ1-4; D unresolved. V lost 6 bases, J lost 2 bases, and 10 bases lay in between. This CDR3 contains 14 residues. The germline V gene has CDR1 SGHTA and CDR2 FQGNSA. The CDR3 protein is CASRRGSTNEKLFF. CDR3 nucleotides: TGTGCCAGCAGAAGAGGGTCGACTAATGAAAAACTGTTTTTT.

This clone was picked up a small number of times. The rearrangement uses TRBV5-1 and TRBJ2-7; 8 bases are a match to TRBD2. Per the germline V gene, CDR1 is SGHRS and CDR2 is YFSETQ. CDR3 length: 16 amino acids. V shed 0 bases, J shed 3 bases, and the junction held 8 bases outside the gene matches. In DNA form, the CDR3 reads TGCGCCAGCAGCTTGGCCTCGGCGGGAGGATACTACGAGCAGTACTTC. It yields the protein CASSLASAGGYYEQYF.

The chain combines TRBV28 with TRBJ2-3; D is undetermined. V lost 7 bases and J 4 bases, leaving 9 bases between the germline ends. This CDR3 contains 12 residues. Per the germline V gene, CDR1 is MDHEN and CDR2 is SYDVKM. Here the CDR3 reads CASTGRPDTQYF. The CDR3 DNA follows: TGTGCCAGCACGGGCAGGCCAGATACGCAGTATTTT.

The CDR3 sequence is CATTQEGTQYF. The CDR3 nucleotides are TGTGCCACCACGCAAGAGGGTACGCAGTATTTT. The chain uses TRBV10-3 and TRBJ2-3; a possible D gene is TRBD2 (5 bases). The germline V gene has CDR1 ENHRY and CDR2 SYGVKD. This CDR3 comprises 11 residues. Trimming left V 10 bases short and J 8 bases short, with 13 bases between.

The chain employs TRBV5-1 and TRBJ1-1; D is unresolved. The CDR3 runs to 13 residues. Germline CDR1 and CDR2: SGHRS and YFSETQ. Trimming took off 1 base at V and 3 bases at J, with 7 bases between the two ends. DNA of the CDR3: TGCGCCAGCAGCTTGTTGGCGGACACTGAAGCTTTCTTT. Translated: CASSLLADTEAFF. The full variable domain, its missing parts supplied by reference TRBV5-1 and TRBJ1-1, is KAGVTQTPRYLIKTRGQQVTLSCSPISGHRSVSWYQQTPGQGLQFLFEYFSETQRNKGNFPGRFSGRQFSNSRSEMNVSTLELGDSALYLCASSLLADTEAFFGQGTRLTVV.

The chain has TRBV11-2 and TRBJ1-2; D remains unclear. The V end was cut by 5 bases, the J end by 3 bases, with 13 bases between. This CDR3 comprises 14 residues. The V gene's germline CDR1 is SGHAT and CDR2 FQNNGV. CDR3 amino acids: CASSPFPADYGYTF. The CDR3 coding sequence is TGTGCCAGCAGCCCTTTCCCAGCGGACTATGGCTACACCTTC.

This chain joins TRBV11-3 and TRBJ2-7; possibly TRBD2 for D (5 bases). The CDR3 runs 13 residues. V lost 2 bases to trimming and J lost 5 bases, with 10 bases between them. Germline V gene sequence: CDR1 SGHNT, CDR2 YENEEA. Here the CDR3 reads CASSLSSSHEQYF. The CDR3 nucleotides are TGTGCCAGCAGCTTATCTTCTAGCCACGAGCAGTACTTC.

This sequence joins TRBV5-1 and TRBJ2-1; a weak D match, TRBD1 (6 bases). The CDR3 runs to 15 residues. V dropped 0 bases and J dropped 2 bases, with 9 bases sitting between them. Germline-derived CDR1 and CDR2 are SGHRS and YFSETQ. CDR3 bases: TGCGCCAGCAGCTTGGGGCAGGGGACCTACAATGAGCAGTTCTTC. Protein: CASSLGQGTYNEQFF.

The chain has TRBV4-1 and TRBJ2-7; TRBD1 matches 8 bases. CDR1 is MGHRA, CDR2 YSYEKL, per germline. The CDR3 is made up of 16 amino acids. V shed 0 bases and J 4 bases; nucleotides not matched to a gene: 8. The CDR3 nucleotides read TGCGCCAGCAGCCAAGACTCGGACAGGGTATCTTACGAGCAGTACTTC. This codes for CASSQDSDRVSYEQYF.

The genes are TRBV5-8 and TRBJ2-1, with D unresolved. The CDR3 extends over 13 amino acids. V dropped 0 bases and J dropped 4 bases, with 5 bases sitting between them. Germline CDR1 and CDR2: SGHTS and YDEGEE. The CDR3 protein is CASSLGGYNEQFF. The CDR3 nucleotides read TGTGCCAGCAGCTTGGGAGGATACAATGAGCAGTTCTTC. Looking up the rest from reference TRBV5-8 and TRBJ2-1 gives the full variable domain: EAGVTQSPTHLIKTRGQQATLRCSPISGHTSVYWYQQALGLGLQFLLWYDEGEERNRGNFPPRFSGRQFPNYSSELNVNALELEDSALYLCASSLGGYNEQFFGPGTRLTVL.

This clone was seen a single time. One end of the junction is discordant with germline, which a read error may explain. This chain joins TRBV5-1 and TRBJ1-2; the D is unclear. The V gene's germline CDR1 is SGHRS and CDR2 YFSETQ. This CDR3 has 15 amino acids. CDR3 residues: CASSLALGRSYGYTF. For the CDR3, the DNA is TGTGCCAGCAGCTTGGCTCTGGGCAGAAGCTATGGCTACACCTTC.